This TCR beta chain was sequenced for a study of cytomegalovirus exposure and HLA in healthy donors. Study-wide results and limits: Some TCR beta chains (around 160 of them) were listed as cytomegalovirus-associated.

The germline V gene has CDR1 SGHNT and CDR2 YENEEA. The CDR3 contains 13 residues. Trimming removed 5 bases at V and 3 bases at J, with 10 bases between. The PCR contained 60 Vbeta and 13 Jbeta primers. Generated by immunoSEQ multiplex PCR, the TCRdb table keeps only in-frame clones and is missing some. The sample table sets out 150,000 or so clones. As for this clone: Its specificity is not known.

The chain links TRBV11-3 to TRBJ1-1, with D possibly matching TRBD1 (5 bases). The receptor's source is a woman between 45 and 60 years old in good health and CMV-seronegative. The sample taken for sequencing was PBMCs. DNA of the CDR3: TGTGCCAGCAGCCGCTGGGGGGACACTGAAGCTTTCTTT. It yields the protein CASSRWGDTEAFF.